This T cell receptor (beta chain) was documented in a study of shared clonotypes between healthy human individuals (dated by TCRdb to 2020 to 2022). Notes on the research overall: A few men and two women, aged 18 to 49 years, made up the cohort. Leukapheresis yielded between about 0.9 and 8.9 billion PBMCs per donor. To increase sequencing depth and limit assay-specific biases, TCR repertoire library preparation and sequencing were carried out by different laboratories using diverse techniques. For each donor, CD4 naive and CD4 memory were each given three plates, CD8 naive was given two plates, and CD8 memory was given one plate. To estimate repertoire size and how much clonotypes are shared between individuals, the study performed deep sequencing of blood TCR repertoires from roughly five healthy adults. Overall study results and their limits: Only blood was sampled, and tissue TCR repertoires likely differ from those in blood. Naive subsets generally had larger estimated clonotype richness than memory subsets did. Clonotypes shared by all four sorted-subset donors showed higher generation probabilities than non-shared clonotypes. Rarefaction of sorted-subset datasets indicated incomplete sequencing despite the large sequencing depth. Because the study included only a small number of donors, the genetic and exposure-history diversity represented was limited. Pairwise subsampling led to the expectation that sequencing depth would affect the degree of clonotype sharing among donors. Sharing across a few donors was observed for around 5% of naive CD4, about 4% of naive CD8, 2% to 2.5% of memory CD4, and about 0.4% of memory CD8 clonotypes.

The donors were healthy, HIV-negative adults who had no recently reported acute infections or vaccinations. Every donor was a Caucasian adult residing in Nashville, Tennessee, USA. CD4+ T cells were enriched by magnetic negative selection; naive cells were then positively selected on CD45RA, and the negative fraction formed the memory subset. Blood was obtained by leukapheresis, after which PBMCs were separated by Ficoll-Histopaque density gradient centrifugation and cryopreserved in liquid nitrogen vapor phase. Purity and quantity of every magnetically sorted T cell population were checked by analytical flow cytometry. Each sorted fraction had its genomic DNA isolated and then quantified by UV absorbance on a Nanodrop 2000c. Using the deep immunoSEQ assay, multiplex PCR amplified TCR CDR3 regions from genomic DNA. Extracted genomic DNA from each cell subset was spread evenly across all wells of several immunoSEQ 96-well plates, with each plate serving as a replicate. For sorted subsets, each replicate PCR was loaded with approximately 0.2 ug genomic DNA, equivalent to 30,000 or so T cell genomes. Purified libraries were quantified with a Qubit 3.0 fluorometer, sized on a Bioanalyzer 2100, and re-quantified with the KAPA Library Quantification kit. Each immunoSEQ 96-well plate was sequenced on its own single-read 150-cycle Illumina NextSeq 550 flow cell. The authors processed their data as follows. Because the immunoSEQ output included only junctional sequences and no quality scores, the filtering could not be the same as the filtering used for full-length reads. To assign V/J genes and CDR3, sequences were annotated against IMGT germline references using PyIR, a Python wrapper for IgBLAST v1.9. Any read was removed if the V/J assignment was weak (E-value above 1e-6), the CDR3 was missing, or the read contained stop codons, out-of-frame junctions, or ambiguous translated residues. V3J clonotypes were defined as sequences sharing an identical inferred V gene, J gene, and CDR3 amino acid sequence. Percentage overlap between repertoires was computed as shared unique clonotypes divided by the size of the smaller repertoire. Three approaches were used to assess repertoire richness: RTK rarefaction, the Chao1 estimator, and Recon v2.1 estimates of unobserved clonotypes. OLGA was used to compute generation probabilities for all TCRbeta clonotypes that the gDNA method yielded from a handful of donors. Sourced from immuneACCESS, this table was stored by TCRdb with only in-frame sequences that have V and J called. A share of the clones is absent; for the studies checked, an unresolved V gene accounts for under half, and the remainder has no known explanation. That table furnishes V, J and clone size, whereas the DNA furnished D and trimming. In this sample the table shows 2 million to 3 million clones, 93% of which occur a single time. The ten largest account for roughly 0.39% of the sample.

Remarks on this clone: It lacks a known antigen. It has no much larger one-base neighbor in the sample; base qualities were not kept.

This receptor was taken from a man younger than 35 in good health. Some clones in this sample may be carry-over from other donors' samples. Sequenced material: naive CD4+ T cells from PBMCs. The cell subset or site label here, explained by the study, means: CD45RA+ positively selected.

Here the CDR3 is given as CASSNLRGANVLTF. The DNA sequence reads TGTGCCAGCAGTAATTTGAGGGGGGCCAACGTCCTGACTTTC. This chain is built from TRBV27 and TRBJ2-6; the D gene remains uncertain. Trimming takes 5 bases from V and 4 bases from J, and the germline ends sit 9 bases apart. The CDR3 runs 14 amino acids, cysteine and phenylalanine included. The entry retains the CDR3 DNA only, 42 bases that are in frame from base 1. Taken from the germline V gene (reference sequence), the CDR1 and CDR2 loops are MNHEY and SMNVEV.